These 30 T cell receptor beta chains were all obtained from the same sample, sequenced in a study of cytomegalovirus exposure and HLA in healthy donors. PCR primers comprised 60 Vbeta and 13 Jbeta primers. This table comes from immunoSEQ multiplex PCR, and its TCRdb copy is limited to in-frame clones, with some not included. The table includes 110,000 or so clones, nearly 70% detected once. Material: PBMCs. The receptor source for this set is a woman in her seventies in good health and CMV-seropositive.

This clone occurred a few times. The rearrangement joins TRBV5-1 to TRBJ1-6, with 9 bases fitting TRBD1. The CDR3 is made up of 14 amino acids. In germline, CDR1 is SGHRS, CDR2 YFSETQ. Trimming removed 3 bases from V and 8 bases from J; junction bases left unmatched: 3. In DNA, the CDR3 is TGCGCCAGCAGCTCCGACAGGGGGTATTCACCCCTCCACTTT. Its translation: CASSSDRGYSPLHF.

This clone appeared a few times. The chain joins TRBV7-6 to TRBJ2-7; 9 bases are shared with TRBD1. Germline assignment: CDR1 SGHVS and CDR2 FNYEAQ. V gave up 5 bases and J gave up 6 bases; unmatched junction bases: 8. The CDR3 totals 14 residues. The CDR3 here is CASSPRDRVGEQYF. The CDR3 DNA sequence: TGTGCCAGCAGCCCGAGGGACAGGGTAGGCGAGCAGTACTTC.

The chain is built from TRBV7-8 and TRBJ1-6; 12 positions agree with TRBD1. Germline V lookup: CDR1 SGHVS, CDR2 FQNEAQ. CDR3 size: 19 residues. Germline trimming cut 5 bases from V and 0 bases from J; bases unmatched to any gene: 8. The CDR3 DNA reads TGTGCCAGCAGCCTTCGGGACAGGGGGCGAACCTCCTATAATTCACCCCTCCACTTT. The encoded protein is CASSLRDRGRTSYNSPLHF.

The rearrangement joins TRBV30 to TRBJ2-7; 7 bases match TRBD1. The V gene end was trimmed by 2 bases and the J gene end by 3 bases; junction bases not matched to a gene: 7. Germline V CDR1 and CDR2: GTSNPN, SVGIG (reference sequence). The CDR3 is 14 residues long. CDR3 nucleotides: TGTGCCTGGAGTAAGGGGGCGGTCGGCTACGAGCAGTACTTC. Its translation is CAWSKGAVGYEQYF.

This chain's CDR3 is CAWRERGRFHNEQFF. The CDR3 DNA reads TGTGCCTGGAGGGAACGAGGGCGATTCCACAATGAGCAGTTCTTC. The J gene is TRBJ2-1, the V gene TRBV30; D possibly corresponds to TRBD2 (5 bases). Germline V lookup: CDR1 GTSNPN, CDR2 SVGIG (reference sequence). This CDR3 has 15 residues. V lost 3 bases to trimming and J lost 5 bases, with 17 bases between them.

For the CDR3, the DNA is TGCGCCAGCAGCGGGTACTCTCTTAGCGGGGGGGCCTACAATGAGCAGTTCTTC. It yields the protein CASSGYSLSGGAYNEQFF. The rearrangement uses TRBV4-1 and TRBJ2-1; 11 positions agree with TRBD2. Per the germline V gene, CDR1 is MGHRA and CDR2 is YSYEKL. This CDR3 has 18 residues. V shed 5 bases and J 2 bases; nucleotides not matched to a gene: 11.

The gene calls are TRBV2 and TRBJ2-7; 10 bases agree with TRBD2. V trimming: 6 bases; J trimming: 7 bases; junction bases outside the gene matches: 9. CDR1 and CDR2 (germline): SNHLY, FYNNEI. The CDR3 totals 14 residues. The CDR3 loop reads CASSLTSGSLEQYF. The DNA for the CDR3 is TGTGCCAGCAGCCTGACTAGCGGGTCACTTGAGCAGTACTTC.

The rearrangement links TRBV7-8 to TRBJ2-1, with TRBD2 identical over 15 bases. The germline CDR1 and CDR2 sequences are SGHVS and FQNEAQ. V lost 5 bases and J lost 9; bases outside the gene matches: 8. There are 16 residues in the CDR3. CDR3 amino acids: CASSHRRTSGGAEQFF. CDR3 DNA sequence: TGTGCCAGCAGCCACCGACGGACTAGCGGGGGGGCTGAGCAGTTCTTC.

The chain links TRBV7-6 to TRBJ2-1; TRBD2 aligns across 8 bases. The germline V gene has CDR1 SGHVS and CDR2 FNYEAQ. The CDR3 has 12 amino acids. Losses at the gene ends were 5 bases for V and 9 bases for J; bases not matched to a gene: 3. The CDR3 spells CASSAGTSEQFF. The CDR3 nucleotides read TGTGCCAGCAGCGCCGGGACTAGTGAGCAGTTCTTC. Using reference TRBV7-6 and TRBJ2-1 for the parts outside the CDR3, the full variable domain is GAGVSQSPRYKVTKRGQDVALRCDPISGHVSLYWYRQALGQGPEFLTYFNYEAQQDKSGLPNDRFSAERPEGSISTLTIQRTEQRDSAMYRCASSAGTSEQFFGPGTRLTVL.

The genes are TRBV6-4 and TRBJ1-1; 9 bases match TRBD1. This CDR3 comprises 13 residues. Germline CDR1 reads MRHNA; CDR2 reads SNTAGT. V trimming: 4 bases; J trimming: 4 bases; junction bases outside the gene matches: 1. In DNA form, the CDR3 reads TGTGCCAGCAGTGCGACAGGGGGCACTGAAGCTTTCTTT. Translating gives CASSATGGTEAFF.

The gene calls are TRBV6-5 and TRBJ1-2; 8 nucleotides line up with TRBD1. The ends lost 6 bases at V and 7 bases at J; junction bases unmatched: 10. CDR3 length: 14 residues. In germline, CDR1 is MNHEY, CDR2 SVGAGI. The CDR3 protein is CASSTTGVASGYTF. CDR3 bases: TGTGCCAGCAGCACGACAGGGGTAGCGTCTGGCTACACCTTC.

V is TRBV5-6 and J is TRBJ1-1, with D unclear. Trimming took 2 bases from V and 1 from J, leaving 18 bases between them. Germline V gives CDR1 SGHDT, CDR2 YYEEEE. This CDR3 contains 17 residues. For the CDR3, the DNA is TGTGCCAGCAGCTTCTTCGCGCAGACACCTACGAACACTGAAGCTTTCTTT. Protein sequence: CASSFFAQTPTNTEAFF.

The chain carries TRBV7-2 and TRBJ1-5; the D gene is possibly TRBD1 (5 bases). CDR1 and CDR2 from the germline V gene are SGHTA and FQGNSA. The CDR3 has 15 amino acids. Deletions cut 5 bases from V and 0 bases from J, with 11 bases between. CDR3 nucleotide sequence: TGTGCCAGCAGCGCCGGACACAATAGCAATCAGCCCCAGCATTTT. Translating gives CASSAGHNSNQPQHF.

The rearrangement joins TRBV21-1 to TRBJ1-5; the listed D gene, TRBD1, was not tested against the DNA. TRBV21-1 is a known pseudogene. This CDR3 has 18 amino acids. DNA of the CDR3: TGTGCCAGCGGTACTCCCGGATGGGGGCCCCTTCACAATCAGCCCCAGCATTTT. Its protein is CASGTPGWGPLHNQPQHF.

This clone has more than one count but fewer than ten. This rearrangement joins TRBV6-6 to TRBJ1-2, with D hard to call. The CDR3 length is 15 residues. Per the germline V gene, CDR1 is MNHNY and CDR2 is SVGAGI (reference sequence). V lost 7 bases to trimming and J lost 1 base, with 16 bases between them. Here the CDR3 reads CASNSRGRFNYGYTF. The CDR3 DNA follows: TGTGCCAGCAATTCCCGGGGTCGTTTTAACTATGGCTACACCTTC.

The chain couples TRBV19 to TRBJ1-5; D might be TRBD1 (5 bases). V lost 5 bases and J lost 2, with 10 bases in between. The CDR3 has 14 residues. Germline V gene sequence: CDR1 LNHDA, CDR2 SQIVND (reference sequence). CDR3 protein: CASSPTGGNQPQHF. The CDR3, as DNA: TGTGCCAGTAGTCCAACGGGGGGCAATCAGCCCCAGCATTTT.

CDR3 loop: CASSPLAGTYNEQFF. CDR3 bases: TGTGCCAGCAGTCCCTTGGCGGGGACCTACAATGAGCAGTTCTTC. The chain combines TRBV6-5 with TRBJ2-1, with D perhaps TRBD2 (6 bases). Trimming left V 5 bases short and J 2 bases short, with 13 bases between. The length of the CDR3 is 15 residues. Germline-derived CDR1 and CDR2 are MNHEY and SVGAGI.

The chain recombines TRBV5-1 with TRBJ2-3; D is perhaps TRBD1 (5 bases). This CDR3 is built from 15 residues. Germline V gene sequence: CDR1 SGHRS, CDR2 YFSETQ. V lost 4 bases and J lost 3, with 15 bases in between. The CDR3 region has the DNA TGCGCCAGCAGCCGGCAGGGAAAGGGGACAGATACGCAGTATTTT. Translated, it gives CASSRQGKGTDTQYF.

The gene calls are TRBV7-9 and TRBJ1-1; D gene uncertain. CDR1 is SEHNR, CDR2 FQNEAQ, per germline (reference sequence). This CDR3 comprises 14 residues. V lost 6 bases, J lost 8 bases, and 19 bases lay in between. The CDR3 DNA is TGTGCCAGCAGTCTACCCCCCGGACTGGGAGAAGCTTTCTTT. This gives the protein CASSLPPGLGEAFF.

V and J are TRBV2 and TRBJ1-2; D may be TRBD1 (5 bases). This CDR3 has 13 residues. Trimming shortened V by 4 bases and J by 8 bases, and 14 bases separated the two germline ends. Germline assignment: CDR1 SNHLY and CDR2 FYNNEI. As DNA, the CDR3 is TGTGCCAGCAGTGGCCAGGGAAGTGGCGGCTACACCTTC. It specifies CASSGQGSGGYTF.

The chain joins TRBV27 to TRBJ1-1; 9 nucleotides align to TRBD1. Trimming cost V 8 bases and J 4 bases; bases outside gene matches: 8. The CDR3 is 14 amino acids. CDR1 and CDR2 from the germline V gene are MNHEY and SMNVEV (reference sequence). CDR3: CASWKQGALTEAFF. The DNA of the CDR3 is TGTGCCAGCTGGAAACAGGGGGCACTCACTGAAGCTTTCTTT.

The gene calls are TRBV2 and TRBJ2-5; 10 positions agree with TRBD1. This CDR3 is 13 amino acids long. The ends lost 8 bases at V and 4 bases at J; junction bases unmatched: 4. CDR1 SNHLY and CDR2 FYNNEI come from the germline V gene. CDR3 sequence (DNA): TGTGCCAGCGACAGGGGGCAAGGAGAGACCCAGTACTTC. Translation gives CASDRGQGETQYF.

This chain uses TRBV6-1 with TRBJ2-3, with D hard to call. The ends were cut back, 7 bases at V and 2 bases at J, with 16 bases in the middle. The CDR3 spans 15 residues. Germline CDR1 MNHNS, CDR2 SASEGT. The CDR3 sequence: CASTRRPGNTDTQYF. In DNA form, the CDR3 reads TGTGCCAGCACCCGCCGACCGGGTAACACAGATACGCAGTATTTT.

CDR3 nucleotide sequence: TGTGCCAGCAGTGAAGCCGGGACTGAAAGCGAGACCCAGTACTTC. Translating gives CASSEAGTESETQYF. The chain is built from TRBV2 and TRBJ2-5; possible D gene TRBD2, 6 bases. CDR3 size: 15 residues. The germline V gene encodes CDR1 SNHLY and CDR2 FYNNEI. Trimming shortened V by 0 bases and J by 5 bases, and 13 bases separated the two germline ends.

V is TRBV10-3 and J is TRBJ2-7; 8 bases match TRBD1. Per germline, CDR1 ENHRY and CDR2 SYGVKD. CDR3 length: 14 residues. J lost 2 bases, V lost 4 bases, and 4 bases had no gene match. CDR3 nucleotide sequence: TGTGCCATCAGTGTGGGGACAGGAGCCTACGAGCAGTACTTC. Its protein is CAISVGTGAYEQYF.

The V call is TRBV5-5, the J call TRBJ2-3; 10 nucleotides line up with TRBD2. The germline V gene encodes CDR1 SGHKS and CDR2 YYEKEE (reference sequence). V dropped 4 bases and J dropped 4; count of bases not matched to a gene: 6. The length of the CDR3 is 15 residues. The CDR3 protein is CASSHSGGYSDTQYF. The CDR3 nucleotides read TGTGCCAGCAGCCATAGCGGGGGGTACTCAGATACGCAGTATTTT.

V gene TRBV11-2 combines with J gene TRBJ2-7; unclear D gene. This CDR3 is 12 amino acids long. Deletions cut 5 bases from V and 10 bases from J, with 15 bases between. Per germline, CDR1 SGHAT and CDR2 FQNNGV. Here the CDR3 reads CASSPTGGYQYF. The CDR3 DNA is TGTGCCAGCAGCCCGACTGGTGGCTATCAGTACTTC.

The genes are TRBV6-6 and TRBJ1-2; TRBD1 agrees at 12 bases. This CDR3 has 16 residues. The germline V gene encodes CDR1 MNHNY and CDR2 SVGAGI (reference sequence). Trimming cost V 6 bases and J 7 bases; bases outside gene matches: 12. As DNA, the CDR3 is TGTGCCAGCAGAGAGGGACAGGGGGCGCGTGTTGGTGGCTACACCTTC. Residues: CASREGQGARVGGYTF.

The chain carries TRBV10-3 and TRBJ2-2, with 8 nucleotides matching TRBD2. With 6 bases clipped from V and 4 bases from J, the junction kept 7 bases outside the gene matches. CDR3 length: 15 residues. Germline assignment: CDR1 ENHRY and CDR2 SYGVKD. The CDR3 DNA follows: TGTGCCATCAGCCTCGGGAGGGGTCCCACCGGGGAGCTGTTTTTT. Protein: CAISLGRGPTGELFF.

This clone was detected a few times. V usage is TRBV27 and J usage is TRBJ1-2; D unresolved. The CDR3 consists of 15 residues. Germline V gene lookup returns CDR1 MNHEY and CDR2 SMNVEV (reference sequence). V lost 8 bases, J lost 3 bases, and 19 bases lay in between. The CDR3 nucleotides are TGTGCCAGCCATAAAACCGCGGCGGGAGACTATGGCTACACCTTC. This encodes CASHKTAAGDYGYTF.